The source of this T cell receptor (beta chain) is a study of cytomegalovirus exposure and HLA in healthy donors (TCRdb year 2017). Some background on the complete study: An earlier analysis of 587 of the donors reported approximately 280 Gb of sequence data and some 110 million unique TCR beta sequences obtained from some 170 million T cells. The later analysis used no new phenotypic data to find candidate immune exposures, relying instead on TCR beta sequences and their occurrence across donors. To predict cytomegalovirus infection status, the study brought together high-throughput TCR immunosequencing, statistical association of individual TCRs with disease status, and machine learning. In a later genetic analysis, genome-wide SNP genotypes for 398 of the 666 donors were used, and that subset was treated as a discovery cohort. An early release that covered 640 HLA-typed donors contained approximately 300 gigabases of sequencing data and tens of millions of unique TCR sequences. HLA typing covered class I and class II loci at four-digit resolution. Besides the first cohort of around 670 subjects, a separate validation cohort made up of 120 different subjects was used. All discovery cohort repertoires had been generated using a single sequencing platform. An earlier analysis of more than 450 of the donors used high-throughput TCR beta sequencing to judge whether each TCR beta V gene segment behaved as functional or pseudogenic. Among over 350 genotyped donors of the cohort, an average of around 240,000 unique TCR beta nucleotide sequences were sequenced per donor, roughly a sixth of them non-productive. In a later analysis, previously published TCR beta repertoires from 550 to 700 donors were re-analyzed and high-resolution HLA genotyping was added so that TCR occurrence patterns could be studied. Among the roughly 390 genotyped donors, around 81% belonged to the genetic ancestry cluster associated with self-reported Caucasian donors. The study aimed to test whether cataloging public T cell receptors could reveal signatures of past pathogen exposure. The T cell repertoires of some 670 subjects were profiled by immunosequencing and related to cytomegalovirus serostatus. Typing coverage differed by locus: A, B, C, DRB1 and DQB1 were typed in roughly 629-630 donors, DQA1 in 500 to 550, DPA1 in 600 to 610, and DPB1 in 400 to 490. A few DR-DQ haplotypes were handled as single units for association and clustering because linkage in the cohort was strong. Alongside the repertoire data, information on donor age, sex, ethnicity and CMV serostatus was compiled. Paper-wide results and their limitations: Roughly 17 rarely observed V segments, including chromosome 9 orphons, were excluded from the earlier analysis of 550 to 700 of the donors because counts were too low. According to a later analysis, TCR association rates differed among HLA loci, with DRB1 alleles showing the most associated TCRs and HLA-C alleles showing the fewest. CMV serostatus was the only immune exposure information available for the cohort. A later analysis found that most CMV-associated TCR beta chains appeared HLA-restricted, with HLA associations seemingly driven largely by CMV exposure. Because some donors lacked HLA typing at each locus, the association tests relied only on the typed subset. Correlated functional status among segregating V segments might be attributable to linkage disequilibrium, but an unknown experimental factor could not be ruled out. In a later analysis, 16,951 TCR beta sequences were associated with specific HLA alleles at a false discovery rate of 0.05. A later genetic analysis reported fewer N-insertions in productive TCRs among donors in an Asian-associated ancestry cluster than the approximately 700-donor mean. Across donors, most TCR sequences were observed very rarely, whereas some public TCRs were present in many individuals. In this cohort, only TCR beta chains were sequenced, and detectable features were limited by the absence of alpha or paired-chain data. In both the original and validation cohorts, the classifier was reported to diagnose cytomegalovirus status with high specificity and sensitivity. The presence/absence analyses assumed that sequencing depth was roughly uniform across donors, and that assumption may not be true. The sequencing pipeline was judged likely to have produced a cluster of highly shared sequence variants as a technical artifact. In vitro tests confirmed that a few of the cytomegalovirus-associated TCR beta chains recognize cytomegalovirus antigens. Some IMGT-functional V segments, including TRBV6-2 and TRBV6-3, could not be told apart with the 87-base-pair reads, so those segments were excluded. In an earlier analysis of more than 500 of the donors, most TCR beta V segments appeared in productive rearrangements about 87% or about 30% of the time, broadly matching IMGT annotations. In a later genetic analysis, a missense DCLRE1C variant was associated with V-gene and J-gene trimming of TCR beta chains, and the association was replicated in an independent cohort. The authors suggested that the approach could potentially be generalized to other disease states and immunological phenotypes. Assigning TCR associations to individual alleles was difficult when HLA alleles, especially DR and DQ, strongly co-occurred. The study gave a list of around 170 TCR beta chains associated with cytomegalovirus. In a later analysis, HLA-associated TCR beta chains were found to be more clonally expanded and to have lower generation probabilities than equally common non-associated chains. A later analysis reported that several top co-occurrence clusters appeared linked to parvovirus B19, influenza, CMV and Epstein-Barr virus. A further reported finding was that TCR beta sequences accurately predicted the HLA-A and HLA-B alleles for most subjects in the first cohort.

The cohort was made up of under 800 healthy bone marrow donors. At the time of sampling, every cohort member was nominally healthy, though immune exposures that went unrecorded were likely present. The donor tested CMV seronegative, placing the donor among the 350 or so seronegative members of the cohort. A peripheral blood sample was collected from each donor, and TCR beta sequencing was performed on peripheral blood mononuclear cells. The Qiagen DNeasy Blood Extraction Kit was used to extract genomic DNA from the blood cell samples. In the case of this clone: Its antigen is not yet known. No base quality values were provided; no much bigger clone lies one nucleotide off.

The CDR3 contains 13 residues, cysteine and phenylalanine counted. Just CDR3 DNA is preserved here, 39 bases in frame from base 1. V is pruned by 6 bases and J by 2 bases, leaving 0 bases of the junction without a gene match. Sequences KGHSH (CDR1) and LQKENI (CDR2) are obtained from the germline V gene. Library preparation was by the immunoSEQ multiplex PCR assay. A mixture of 60 forward primers for TCR Vbeta segments and 13 reverse primers for TCR Jbeta segments was used in the multiplex PCR. A multiplex PCR assay on genomic DNA amplified the CDR3 region of rearranged TCR beta genes. The amplified TCR beta libraries were sequenced on the Illumina HiSeq System as 87-base-pair reads. The study's processing was this. In a later analysis, 70 million to 95 million unique TCR beta chains were counted across the 500 to 850 repertoires, and around 11 million of these chains were shared by at least two donors. A nearest-neighbor algorithm error-corrected the raw reads and collapsed the reads into unique sequences, merging closely related sequences to remove PCR and sequencing errors. V, D and J gene segments were assigned by aligning CDR3 sequences to IMGT reference sequences. For a sequence to be retained, a match of at least six nucleotides was required to both a V gene segment and a J gene segment. A rearrangement was called productive if the CDR3 had no stop codons and remained in frame with V and J, and every other rearrangement was called non-productive. CDR3 was defined according to IMGT convention as the region running from the second conserved V-encoded cysteine to the conserved J-encoded phenylalanine. In an earlier analysis of around 570 of the donors, sequences lacking an unambiguous match to a single V gene segment were excluded. An earlier analysis of a few hundred of the donors classified V segments as functional when productive rearrangements were above 56.7% and as segregating when the standard deviation between donors was above 5%. A statistical classification framework was built to diagnose cytomegalovirus status from the catalog of TCR beta chain sequences. In a later analysis, TCR nucleotide sequences were compared against IMGT/GENE-DB human TR gene sequences so that V and J genes could be assigned. Using the TCRdist pipeline, a later analysis assigned CDR3 sequences along with most-parsimonious VDJ recombination scenarios. In a later analysis, every TCR beta chain was defined by the combination of its CDR3 amino acid sequence and its V-gene family, and reads without a unique V-gene family were dropped. In a later analysis, 500 to 700 highly shared, low-generation-probability nucleotide sequences were removed to address suspected cross-contamination and a sequencing artifact. In a later analysis, a clonal expansion index for each public chain was calculated from normalized within-repertoire ranks of inferred template counts. In a later analysis, generation probabilities were computed with a VDJ recombination model fitted to out-of-frame rearrangements, and the resulting probabilities were checked against IGoR. In a later analysis, TCR-TCR, TCR-HLA and TCR-CMV co-occurrence was scored with hypergeometric tests, and a repertoire-size bias correction was applied to TCR pairs. A later analysis estimated false discovery rates by permuting HLA or CMV assignments 20 times. A later analysis grouped co-occurring TCRs with DBSCAN, adding TCRdist sequence similarity when clustering within HLA-allele-positive subsets. Repertoires with fewer than 30,000 or more than 120,000 public chains were left out of co-occurrence clustering, as were several repertoires with anomalous nucleotide sharing. What TCRdb holds here is the immuneACCESS table cut down to in-frame rearrangements. Part of the clones is not present; checked against another copy, under half of the missing clones reflect an unresolved V gene, and the others are unexplained. That table furnishes V, J and clone size, whereas the DNA furnished D and trimming. This sample is represented by about 160,000 clones; about three quarters of them were singletons. Around 1.3% of the sample lies in the top ten.

The sample consisted of PBMCs. The chain uses TRBV18 and TRBJ1-3, with 8 bases matching TRBD1. The TCR sequence derives from a woman in her twenties or thirties in good health and CMV-seronegative. CDR3 protein: CASSTGAGNTIYF. The bases read TGTGCCAGCTCGACAGGGGCTGGAAACACCATATATTTT.